This is a list of T cell receptor beta chains from one sample in a study of cytomegalovirus exposure and HLA in healthy donors. Profiling relied on immunoSEQ multiplex PCR, and the TCRdb table lists in-frame clones only, not all of them. The table includes roughly 120,000 clones, around 77% detected once. Sequencing was performed on PBMCs. The source is a man aged 45-65 years in good health and CMV-seropositive. CDR3s include the opening cysteine and the closing phenylalanine or tryptophan. The D gene is left open where the match is weak. The size of a clone is reported for some rows only, either as once, few or many, or as a class for expanded clones.

length: 13
size: NA
J: TRBJ2-2
V: TRBV7-2
D: TRBD1
DNA: TGTGCCAGCAGCAGTACAGGGGGCGGGGAGCTGTTTTTT
CDR3: CASSSTGGGELFF

length: 15
size: NA
J: TRBJ2-4
V: TRBV19
D: TRBD1
DNA: TGTGCCAGTAGTATCCGGACAGGGGAGGGTACCATTCAGTACTTC
CDR3: CASSIRTGEGTIQYF

length: 13
size: NA
J: TRBJ1-1
V: TRBV2
D: NA
DNA: TGTGCCAGCAGTGTGGGGCTGAACACTGAAGCTTTCTTT
CDR3: CASSVGLNTEAFF

length: 15
size: few
J: TRBJ1-6
V: TRBV7-9
D: TRBD1
DNA: TGTGCCAGCAGCTTAGCCGGGACAGGAGCCTCACCCCTCCACTTT
CDR3: CASSLAGTGASPLHF

length: 18
size: NA
J: TRBJ1-5
V: TRBV6-1
D: TRBD1
DNA: TGTGCCAGCAGTGGGTTCGGAAAGGGGGCGTATAGCAATCAGCCCCAGCATTTT
CDR3: CASSGFGKGAYSNQPQHF

length: 15
size: once
J: TRBJ1-4
V: TRBV5-1
D: TRBD1
DNA: TGCGCCAGCAGCTTGTCAGGGGGGACAGGTGAAAAACTGTTTTTT
CDR3: CASSLSGGTGEKLFF

length: 15
size: NA
J: TRBJ1-4
V: TRBV19
D: TRBD1
DNA: TGTGCCAGTAGTACCCCGGGACAGATTAATGAAAAACTGTTTTTT
CDR3: CASSTPGQINEKLFF

length: 13
size: few
J: TRBJ1-2
V: TRBV14
D: NA
DNA: TGTGCCAGCAGCCAAGGACAGTTCTATGGCTACACCTTC
CDR3: CASSQGQFYGYTF

length: 15
size: once
J: TRBJ1-1
V: TRBV7-8
D: TRBD1
DNA: TGTGCCAGCACCACGGACAGGGGGTTGAACACTGAAGCTTTCTTT
CDR3: CASTTDRGLNTEAFF

length: 15
size: few
J: TRBJ2-5
V: TRBV7-9
D: NA
DNA: TGTGCCAGCAGCTTGGGCAGGGTTGACCAAGAGACCCAGTACTTC
CDR3: CASSLGRVDQETQYF

length: 14
size: NA
J: TRBJ2-7
V: TRBV10-1
D: TRBD1
DNA: TGCGCCAGCAGCGCCGGACAGGGGAGCCGGGAGCAGTACTTC
CDR3: CASSAGQGSREQYF

length: 15
size: NA
J: TRBJ2-7
V: TRBV2
D: TRBD2
DNA: TGTGCCAGCGCACTAGCGGGGGCCCAAGCCTACGAGCAGTACTTC
CDR3: CASALAGAQAYEQYF

length: 16
size: NA
J: TRBJ1-5
V: TRBV11-3
D: TRBD1
DNA: TGTGCCAGGGTCTTCTCGGGACAGGGATTAAGCCAGCCCCAGCATTTT
CDR3: CARVFSGQGLSQPQHF

length: 15
size: NA
J: TRBJ1-5
V: TRBV5-6
D: NA
DNA: TGTGCCAGCAGCCTGGCTGGACTCGGAGGGCAGCCCCAGCATTTT
CDR3: CASSLAGLGGQPQHF

length: 16
size: NA
J: TRBJ1-1
V: TRBV13
D: NA
DNA: TGTGCCAGCAGCGGGAGGGCAGTTGGTAAGAACCCTGAAGCTTTCTTT
CDR3: CASSGRAVGKNPEAFF

length: 15
size: NA
J: TRBJ1-1
V: TRBV4-2
D: NA
DNA: TGTGCCAGCAGCTACCCGGGCCTTTCAGGGACTGAAGCTTTCTTT
CDR3: CASSYPGLSGTEAFF

length: 13
size: NA
J: TRBJ1-4
V: TRBV5-1
D: NA
DNA: TGCGCCAGCAGCCCCCCTGGGGGGGAAAAACTGTTTTTT
CDR3: CASSPPGGEKLFF

length: 18
size: NA
J: TRBJ2-1
V: TRBV5-4
D: TRBD2
DNA: TGTGCCAGCAGCCCAATCCCGGGGGGGACTAACCTATACAATGAGCAGTTCTTC
CDR3: CASSPIPGGTNLYNEQFF

length: 15
size: NA
J: TRBJ2-3
V: TRBV7-3
D: NA
DNA: TGTGCCAGCAGCTTAACGGGCAGTAGCACAGATACGCAGTATTTT
CDR3: CASSLTGSSTDTQYF

length: 14
size: NA
J: TRBJ2-1
V: TRBV19
D: TRBD1
DNA: TGTGCCAGTAGTCCGAGACAGGGGACCGATGAGCAGTTCTTC
CDR3: CASSPRQGTDEQFF

length: 17
size: NA
J: TRBJ1-1
V: TRBV28
D: TRBD1
DNA: TGTGCCAGCAGCCTAGGGCGATCAGGGGGCTTCTATCCTGAAGCTTTCTTT
CDR3: CASSLGRSGGFYPEAFF

length: 13
size: NA
J: TRBJ2-7
V: TRBV27
D: NA
DNA: TGTGCCAGCGCACGGGACAACTCCTACGAGCAGTACTTC
CDR3: CASARDNSYEQYF

length: 12
size: NA
J: TRBJ2-4
V: TRBV30
D: NA
DNA: TGTGCCTGGAGTCCGGGGAGGAACATTCAGTACTTC
CDR3: CAWSPGRNIQYF

length: 13
size: NA
J: TRBJ2-3
V: TRBV2
D: TRBD2
DNA: TGTGCCAGCGAGCGGGGGGTCTCCGGTACGCAGTATTTT
CDR3: CASERGVSGTQYF

length: 15
size: few
J: TRBJ2-7
V: TRBV10-3
D: NA
DNA: TGTGCCATCAGCGCCTCCGCGACTGATTCCTACGAGCAGTACTTC
CDR3: CAISASATDSYEQYF

length: 15
size: NA
J: TRBJ1-1
V: TRBV5-1
D: TRBD1
DNA: TGCGCCAGCAGCCTCTTGACAGGGAAAGGCACTGAAGCTTTCTTT
CDR3: CASSLLTGKGTEAFF

length: 10
size: NA
J: TRBJ1-1
V: TRBV20-1
D: NA
DNA: TGCAGTGCTAGAGCTACGGGGGCTTTCTTT
CDR3: CSARATGAFF

length: 15
size: NA
J: TRBJ2-1
V: TRBV6-1
D: NA
DNA: TGTGCCAGCAGTGAATATGGCGGAAACTACAATGAGCAGTTCTTC
CDR3: CASSEYGGNYNEQFF

length: 11
size: NA
J: TRBJ1-2
V: TRBV25-1
D: NA
DNA: TGTGCCAGCAGCGCCGGGGTTGGCTACACCTTC
CDR3: CASSAGVGYTF

length: 17
size: NA
J: TRBJ2-3
V: TRBV27
D: NA
DNA: TGTGCCAGCAGTTTATCGAGGCCAGGGTCTAGCACAGATACGCAGTATTTT
CDR3: CASSLSRPGSSTDTQYF

length: 13
size: NA
J: TRBJ1-5
V: TRBV19
D: NA
DNA: TGTGCCAGTCACCTCAAATCGGGGCAGCCCCAGCATTTT
CDR3: CASHLKSGQPQHF

length: 12
size: NA
J: TRBJ1-1
V: TRBV28
D: TRBD1
DNA: TGTGCCAGCAGCCACCTCGACAGGGAGGCTTTCTTT
CDR3: CASSHLDREAFF

length: 15
size: NA
J: TRBJ2-1
V: TRBV6-5
D: TRBD1
DNA: TGTGCCAGCAGCCTCGGACAGGGTCTCAGCTATGAGCAGTTCTTC
CDR3: CASSLGQGLSYEQFF

length: 15
size: NA
J: TRBJ2-1
V: TRBV7-2
D: TRBD2
DNA: TGTGCCAGCAGCTCGGGACTAGCGGGAGGAGGGGAGCAGTTCTTC
CDR3: CASSSGLAGGGEQFF

length: 14
size: NA
J: TRBJ1-6
V: TRBV10-3
D: NA
DNA: TGTGCCATCAGAATAGAACCAGTCGGGTCACCCCTCCACTTT
CDR3: CAIRIEPVGSPLHF

length: 12
size: once
J: TRBJ1-1
V: TRBV6-1
D: NA
DNA: TGTGCCAGCGGGCGGGGGTTCACTGAAGCTTTCTTT
CDR3: CASGRGFTEAFF

length: 14
size: NA
J: TRBJ2-7
V: TRBV19
D: NA
DNA: TGTGCCAGTAGTATAACCTGGAGCTCCTACGAGCAGTACTTC
CDR3: CASSITWSSYEQYF

length: 15
size: NA
J: TRBJ2-1
V: TRBV7-2
D: TRBD2
DNA: TGTGCCAGCAGCTCGACTAGCGGGAGCAAGAATGAGCAGTTCTTC
CDR3: CASSSTSGSKNEQFF

length: 14
size: NA
J: TRBJ1-5
V: TRBV30
D: TRBD1
DNA: TGTGCCTGGGAGGACAGGGGTAGCAATCAGCCCCAGCATTTT
CDR3: CAWEDRGSNQPQHF

length: 15
size: NA
J: TRBJ2-1
V: TRBV27
D: TRBD2
DNA: TGTGCCAGCAGACCGGGACTAGCGGGAAACAATGAGCAGTTCTTC
CDR3: CASRPGLAGNNEQFF

length: 13
size: NA
J: TRBJ1-1
V: TRBV13
D: NA
DNA: TGTGCCAGCAGCTTAGCCAGTAACACTGAAGCTTTCTTT
CDR3: CASSLASNTEAFF

length: 15
size: NA
J: TRBJ2-3
V: TRBV6-1
D: TRBD2
DNA: TGTGCCAGCTCCTGGGGGGGGGTGTCTACAGATACGCAGTATTTT
CDR3: CASSWGGVSTDTQYF

length: 14
size: NA
J: TRBJ1-6
V: TRBV27
D: TRBD1
DNA: TGTGCCAGCAGTTTCGACAGGGCGTTCTCACCCCTCCACTTT
CDR3: CASSFDRAFSPLHF

length: 14
size: NA
J: TRBJ2-7
V: TRBV9
D: NA
DNA: TGTGCCAGCAGCGCGGACTTGAGCTCCTACGAGCAGTACTTC
CDR3: CASSADLSSYEQYF

length: 15
size: NA
J: TRBJ2-2
V: TRBV27
D: NA
DNA: TGTGCCAGCAGTTTAGACTGGGGCAGTACCGGGGAGCTGTTTTTT
CDR3: CASSLDWGSTGELFF

length: 14
size: NA
J: TRBJ2-7
V: TRBV7-8
D: TRBD2
DNA: TGTGCCAGCAGCTTTAGCGGGAGGAGATACGAGCAGTACTTC
CDR3: CASSFSGRRYEQYF

length: 16
size: NA
J: TRBJ2-1
V: TRBV5-1
D: TRBD2
DNA: TGCGCCAGCAGCTCGGATGGACTAGCGCCATACAATGAGCAGTTCTTC
CDR3: CASSSDGLAPYNEQFF

length: 12
size: NA
J: TRBJ2-3
V: TRBV29-1
D: NA
DNA: TGCAGCGTTGAAGATGCCCGGGATACGCAGTATTTT
CDR3: CSVEDARDTQYF

length: 12
size: NA
J: TRBJ2-7
V: TRBV28
D: NA
DNA: TGTGCCAGCAGTTTAGGGGGGTACGAGCAGTACTTC
CDR3: CASSLGGYEQYF

length: 14
size: NA
J: TRBJ2-2
V: TRBV12-5
D: NA
DNA: TGTGCTAGTGGTACGACACTGAACACCGGGGAGCTGTTTTTT
CDR3: CASGTTLNTGELFF

length: 15
size: NA
J: TRBJ1-4
V: TRBV28
D: TRBD1
DNA: TGTGCCAGCTTAAGAGAGGGGGCGACTAATGAAAAACTGTTTTTT
CDR3: CASLREGATNEKLFF